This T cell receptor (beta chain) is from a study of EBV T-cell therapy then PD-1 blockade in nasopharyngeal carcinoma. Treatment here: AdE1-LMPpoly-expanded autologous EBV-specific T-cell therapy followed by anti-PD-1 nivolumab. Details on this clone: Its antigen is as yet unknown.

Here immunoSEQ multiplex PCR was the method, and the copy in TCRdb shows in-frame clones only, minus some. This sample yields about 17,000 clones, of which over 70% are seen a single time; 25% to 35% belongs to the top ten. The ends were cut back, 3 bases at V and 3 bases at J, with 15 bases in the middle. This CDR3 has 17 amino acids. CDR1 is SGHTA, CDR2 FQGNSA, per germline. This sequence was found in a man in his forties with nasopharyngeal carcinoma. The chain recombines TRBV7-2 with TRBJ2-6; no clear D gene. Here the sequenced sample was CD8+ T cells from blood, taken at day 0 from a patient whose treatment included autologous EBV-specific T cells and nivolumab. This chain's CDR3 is CASSFSPRFGGANVLTF. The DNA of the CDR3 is TGTGCCAGCAGCTTTTCCCCCCGCTTTGGTGGGGCCAACGTCCTGACTTTC.